The 5 T cell receptor beta chains below come from one sample, sequenced in a study of blood T cell repertoires in COVID-19. The protocol was immunoSEQ multiplex PCR, while the TCRdb copy is restricted to in-frame clones and leaves out a portion. The data show roughly 130,000 clones, 80% to 85% seen once. Sample: PBMCs or T cells enriched from blood (not recorded which). Receptor source: a middle-aged man with acute COVID-19.

This sequence joins TRBV24-1 and TRBJ2-4, with D tentatively TRBD1 (5 bases). The germline V gene has CDR1 KGHDR and CDR2 SFDVKD. The CDR3 loop spans 14 amino acids. The V end was cut by 4 bases, the J end by 8 bases, with 14 bases between. CDR3 amino acids: CATSDSTGLDIQYF. CDR3 in DNA: TGTGCCACCAGTGACTCCACAGGTCTAGACATTCAGTACTTC.

This clone turned up a few times. The genes are TRBV19 and TRBJ1-1; 7 positions agree with TRBD1. CDR3 size: 15 residues. Germline values: CDR1 LNHDA, CDR2 SQIVND (reference sequence). V was pared by 3 bases and J by 3 bases, with 7 bases of the junction left unmatched. Written as DNA, the CDR3 is TGTGCCAGTAGTATGTCCTGGGGACAGTACACTGAAGCTTTCTTT. Its translation is CASSMSWGQYTEAFF.

This sequence joins TRBV9 and TRBJ2-7, with TRBD2 matching over 12 bases. V gave up 4 bases and J gave up 0 bases; unmatched junction bases: 8. CDR1 SGDLS and CDR2 YYNGEE come from the germline V gene. This CDR3 is built from 17 residues. The CDR3 DNA reads as TGTGCCAGCAGCCTAAACCGACTAGCGGGGGCCTCCTACGAGCAGTACTTC. It yields the protein CASSLNRLAGASYEQYF.

The chain combines TRBV29-1 with TRBJ2-1; 7 nucleotides line up with TRBD1. CDR1 is SQVTM and CDR2 is ANQGSEA in the germline V gene. Losses at the gene ends were 4 bases for V and 5 bases for J; bases not matched to a gene: 5. The CDR3 is made up of 13 amino acids. The CDR3 sequence: CSVGGDSNNEQFF. The CDR3 DNA sequence: TGCAGCGTTGGAGGGGACAGCAACAATGAGCAGTTCTTC.

J is TRBJ2-3 and V is TRBV30; 7 bases align to TRBD2. The CDR3 is 13 amino acids. With V trimmed by 3 bases and J by 4 bases, 4 bases remained unmatched. Per germline, CDR1 GTSNPN and CDR2 SVGIG (reference sequence). This chain's CDR3 is CAWRGGGPDTQYF. The CDR3, as DNA: TGTGCCTGGAGGGGCGGGGGACCAGATACGCAGTATTTT.